This is a list of T cell receptor beta chains from one sample in a study of T cells in Graves' hyperthyroidism and ophthalmopathy. TCRdb re-called the multiplex PCR reads with MiXCR, one entry per CDR3 protein. Altogether more than 95,000 distinct CDR3 sequences are present, less than 55% being singletons, with the ten largest covering about 26%. Source material: blood. These receptor sequences come from a man aged 40-49 years with Graves' hyperthyroidism. Both conserved end residues are part of each CDR3. D genes are given only for firm matches. Size is stated for part of the rows, as once, few or many counts, or as a class when the clone is expanded.

.	TRBD1	TRBV2	TRBJ1-4	CASRAAGGRGKLFF	TGTGCCAGCAGGGCAGCAGGGGGCAGGGGAAAACTGTTTTTT
many	.	TRBV20-1	TRBJ2-3	CSAGLDTQYF	TGCAGTGCCGGGTTGGATACGCAGTATTTT
.	TRBD2	TRBV24-1	TRBJ2-3	CASSPHGLAGAQDTQYF	TGTGCCAGCTCACCTCACGGACTAGCGGGAGCTCAAGATACGCAGTATTTT
many	.	TRBV5-1	TRBJ2-1	CASSLDPSGSYNEQFF	TGCGCCAGCAGCTTGGATCCGAGCGGTTCCTACAATGAGCAGTTCTTC
many	TRBD1	TRBV19	TRBJ1-5	CASSLRGPSNQPQHF	TGTGCCAGTAGCCTCAGGGGGCCCAGCAATCAGCCCCAGCATTTT
.	.	TRBV20-1	TRBJ2-1	CSARQSYSEQFF	TGCAGTGCCCGCCAGAGCTACAGTGAGCAGTTCTTC
.	.	TRBV7-6	TRBJ2-3	CAGSPSLGSSDTQYF	TGTGCCGGCAGCCCCTCCCTGGGCAGTTCGGATACGCAGTATTTT
many	.	TRBV19	TRBJ2-1	CASSIGGGGKRNEQFF	TGTGCCAGTAGTATAGGAGGAGGGGGAAAGAGGAATGAGCAGTTCTTC
many	.	TRBV7-2	TRBJ2-1	CASSPTGGGFNEQFF	TGTGCCAGCAGCCCTACCGGGGGCGGATTCAATGAGCAGTTCTTC
many	TRBD1	TRBV5-1	TRBJ1-2	CASSWNRGREEGYTF	TGCGCCAGCAGTTGGAACAGGGGGCGCGAGGAGGGCTACACCTTC
.	TRBD2	TRBV2	TRBJ2-7	CASRIAGGVDEQYF	TGTGCCAGCAGGATAGCGGGAGGTGTCGACGAGCAGTACTTC
many	TRBD1	TRBV5-6	TRBJ1-5	CASSLADRGNQPQHF	TGTGCCAGCAGCTTGGCCGACAGGGGAAATCAGCCCCAGCATTTT
many	.	TRBV20-1	TRBJ2-7	CSARSRDSAGSYEQYF	TGCAGTGCTAGGTCTAGGGACTCCGCAGGTTCCTACGAGCAGTACTTC
.	.	TRBV19	TRBJ1-1	CASSPNRYLYTEAFF	TGTGCCAGCAGCCCCAATCGTTACTTGTACACTGAAGCTTTCTTT
few	TRBD1	TRBV6-5	TRBJ2-5	CASRDGTGGLETQYF	TGTGCCAGCAGGGACGGGACAGGGGGGTTGGAGACCCAGTACTTC
.	.	TRBV29-1	TRBJ2-7	CSVGGADSYEQYF	TGCAGCGTTGGTGGGGCGGACTCCTACGAGCAGTACTTC
many	TRBD2	TRBV5-6	TRBJ2-1	CASSLGYLAGGNEQFF	TGTGCCAGCAGCTTGGGTTATTTAGCGGGGGGCAATGAGCAGTTCTTC
many	TRBD1	TRBV5-1	TRBJ1-2	CASSLGQGRRGYTF	TGCGCCAGCAGCTTGGGACAGGGACGGAGGGGCTACACCTTC
many	.	TRBV5-1	TRBJ1-2	CASSLRRGSYGYTF	TGCGCCAGCAGCTTGCGCCGGGGCTCCTATGGCTACACCTTC
.	TRBD2	TRBV15	TRBJ2-1	CATSRTSGGARGEQFF	TGTGCCACCAGCAGGACTAGCGGGGGGGCCAGGGGTGAGCAGTTCTTC
many	.	TRBV10-3	TRBJ2-3	CAISVDLGGDTQYF	TGTGCCATCAGTGTGGACTTGGGGGGAGATACGCAGTATTTT
few	TRBD2	TRBV18	TRBJ2-2	CASSRVAGNTGELFF	TGTGCCAGCTCCCGGGTAGCGGGGAACACCGGGGAGCTGTTTTTT
many	TRBD1	TRBV20-1	TRBJ1-1	CSARVPGQGGAFF	TGCAGTGCTAGAGTTCCGGGACAGGGGGGGGCTTTCTTT
.	TRBD1	TRBV10-2	TRBJ1-5	CASTQGSNQPQHF	TGCGCCAGCACACAGGGGAGCAATCAGCCCCAGCATTTT
.	.	TRBV9	TRBJ1-1	CASSEGRGAGEAFF	TGTGCCAGCAGCGAGGGACGAGGGGCCGGTGAAGCTTTCTTT
many	.	TRBV7-9	TRBJ2-7	CASSAGTYYEQYF	TGTGCCAGCAGCGCCGGGACGTACTACGAGCAGTACTTC
.	TRBD2	TRBV2	TRBJ2-7	CASSEPSGMFEQYF	TGTGCCAGCAGTGAGCCTAGCGGGATGTTCGAGCAGTACTTC
many	TRBD1	TRBV11-3	TRBJ1-2	CASRGQGGGYTF	TGTGCCAGCAGGGGACAGGGAGGAGGCTACACCTTC
many	TRBD1	TRBV5-1	TRBJ1-1	CASSRDRDFLNTEAFF	TGCGCCAGCAGCCGGGACAGGGATTTTTTGAACACTGAAGCTTTCTTT
.	.	TRBV11-3	TRBJ1-5	CASSSPGAAQPQHF	TGTGCCAGCAGTTCCCCGGGGGCAGCTCAGCCCCAGCATTTT
.	.	TRBV9	TRBJ2-1	CASKPRGVYNEQFF	TGTGCCAGCAAGCCCAGGGGAGTTTACAATGAGCAGTTCTTC
few	.	TRBV30	TRBJ1-6	CAWSNQGLSSPLHF	TGTGCCTGGAGTAATCAGGGCCTTTCATCACCCCTCCACTTT
many	.	TRBV7-9	TRBJ2-7	CASSPGLVGYEQYF	TGTGCCAGCAGCCCGGGACTCGTTGGCTACGAGCAGTACTTC